Listed below are T cell receptor beta chains from one sample, sequenced in a study of T cell responses to AZD1222 COVID-19 vaccine. Assay used: immunoSEQ multiplex PCR; TCRdb lists only in-frame clones, some missing. The table records over 110,000 clones, almost 95% of them present only once. Sequenced here: peripheral blood, sampled 28 days after the second AZD1222 dose. These receptors all come from an adult who received the AZD1222 COVID-19 vaccine. Both conserved end residues are part of each CDR3. A D gene is named only where the DNA matches it firmly. For some rows the clone size is stated as once, few or many, or as a class when expanded; others skip it.

CASSSDRPAYEQYF,TRBV7-8,NA,NA
CASSTGTRATNEKLFF,TRBV18,NA,NA
CASSSPGAFDGYTF,TRBV28,NA,NA
CAIIPGDRNTEAFF,TRBV28,TRBD1,NA
CASSYGTGSEEGTF,TRBV6-2/TRBV6-3,NA,many
CASSVGGQVVTEAFF,TRBV9,TRBD1,NA
CASSPNPGYGYTF,TRBV6-6,NA,NA
CSVEGPAGDTDTQYF,TRBV29-1,TRBD2,NA
CASSSGLAKNIQYF,TRBV18,NA,NA
CASSEKTSAAYEQYF,TRBV10-2,TRBD2,NA
CASSTSGAGTDTQYF,TRBV27,NA,NA
CATSGANVLTF,TRBV12-3/TRBV12-4,NA,NA
CAWSVPPNTEAFF,TRBV30,NA,NA
CASSEEGGSPLHF,TRBV6-4,NA,NA
CASQPYRGDRLYGYTF,TRBV5-1,TRBD1,NA